This T cell receptor beta chain was captured in a study of glioma-infiltrating T cells. This clonotype was seen ten or more times. Its cognate antigen is unknown. The iRepertoire nested amplicon-rescue multiplex PCR amplified TCR alpha and beta CDR3s from RNA. TCRdb fed the multiplex PCR reads into MiXCR, producing one record per CDR3 protein. Of some 110,000 distinct CDR3 sequences in the sample, 20% to 25% were seen once. Whole-study findings and limits: Non-neoplastic patients had below-expected tissue-blood divergence, while all gliomas exceeded expectation.

V dropped 6 bases and J dropped 0; count of bases not matched to a gene: 3. This CDR3 is 14 amino acids long. CDR1 is SNHLY, CDR2 FYNNEI, per germline. The origin of this receptor is a human donor with low-grade glioma or glioblastoma, undergoing nonglioma brain surgery, or in good health (not recorded which). The rearrangement links TRBV2 to TRBJ1-1; 8 positions match TRBD1. Sequencing was done on a sample of glioma tissue, nonneoplastic brain tissue, or PBMCs (not recorded which). CDR3: CASSVDRVNTEAFF. CDR3 nucleotides: TGTGCCAGCAGCGTGGACAGGGTGAACACTGAAGCTTTCTTT.